This is a list of T cell receptor beta chains from one sample in a study of T cells in Graves' hyperthyroidism and ophthalmopathy. A single record per CDR3 protein comes from TCRdb applying MiXCR to the multiplex PCR reads. Counted here are roughly 650,000 distinct CDR3 sequences, 16% occurring once; the ten biggest clones make up less than 3.5%. Sequenced: blood. Receptor source: a woman between 40 and 50 years old with Graves' ophthalmopathy. Each CDR3 is given with its conserved first and last residue. A D gene is named only where the DNA matches it firmly. Some rows have no size entry. The others give once, few or many, or a class for an expanded clone.

15,TRBV18,TRBJ1-1,many,.,CASSPDRMMNTEAFF,TGTGCCAGCTCACCAGACAGGATGATGAACACTGAAGCTTTCTTT
13,TRBV19,TRBJ1-2,few,.,CASSIPDSYGYTF,TGTGCCAGTAGTATCCCGGACAGCTATGGCTACACCTTC
14,TRBV3-1,TRBJ1-2,many,.,CASSRGETGYGYTF,TGTGCCAGCAGCCGAGGGGAGACGGGCTATGGCTACACCTTC
15,TRBV7-8,TRBJ1-5,.,TRBD1,CTSSLEGTGDQPQHF,TGTACCAGCAGCTTAGAGGGGACAGGGGATCAGCCCCAGCATTTT
17,TRBV7-2,TRBJ2-2,few,TRBD2,CASSHSAIAGVTGELFF,TGTGCCAGCAGCCATTCGGCGATAGCGGGAGTTACCGGGGAGCTGTTTTTT
14,TRBV2,TRBJ2-1,many,TRBD2,CASTLASGQVEQFF,TGTGCCAGCACGTTGGCTAGCGGGCAGGTTGAGCAGTTCTTC
12,TRBV2,TRBJ2-1,many,.,CASTQLGYEQFF,TGTGCCAGCACCCAATTGGGCTATGAGCAGTTCTTC
14,TRBV2,TRBJ1-2,many,.,CASRGTLLKYGYTF,TGTGCCAGCAGGGGTACACTCCTCAAGTATGGCTACACCTTC
12,TRBV12-5,TRBJ2-7,few,.,CASGLQEAEQYF,TGTGCTAGTGGTTTACAGGAAGCCGAGCAGTACTTC
15,TRBV5-6,TRBJ2-7,many,TRBD1,CASSVGDSRAVEQYF,TGTGCCAGCAGCGTGGGGGACAGTCGGGCCGTCGAGCAGTACTTC
15,TRBV6-1,TRBJ2-1,many,TRBD1,CASSHAGTGNNEQFF,TGTGCCAGCAGCCATGCCGGGACAGGGAATAATGAGCAGTTCTTC
12,TRBV19,TRBJ2-3,.,TRBD2,CASSISAGAQYF,TGTGCCAGTAGTATCTCAGCGGGGGCGCAGTATTTT
16,TRBV6-1,TRBJ1-5,few,TRBD1,CASSAGKTGGDQPQHF,TGTGCCAGCAGCGCCGGAAAGACAGGGGGCGACCAGCCCCAGCATTTT
16,TRBV12-5,TRBJ2-1,few,TRBD2,CASASGGGGSYNEQFF,TGTGCTAGTGCTAGCGGGGGGGGGGGCTCCTACAATGAGCAGTTCTTC
15,TRBV12-3/TRBV12-4,TRBJ1-1,many,TRBD1,CASSSPGQGYTEAFF,TGTGCCAGCAGTTCACCGGGACAGGGGTACACTGAAGCTTTCTTT
15,TRBV24-1,TRBJ2-5,.,TRBD1,CATSEGDRGLETQYF,TGTGCCACCAGTGAGGGTGACAGGGGGCTGGAGACCCAGTACTTC
14,TRBV2,TRBJ2-1,few,TRBD2,CASSDPAGDLRQFF,TGTGCCAGCAGTGACCCAGCGGGAGATTTGAGGCAGTTCTTC
13,TRBV2,TRBJ2-1,many,.,CASRRDQYNEQFF,TGTGCCAGCAGGCGGGACCAGTACAATGAGCAGTTCTTC
15,TRBV20-1,TRBJ2-7,.,TRBD1,CSATIGTGDTNEQYF,TGCAGTGCTACGATAGGGACAGGGGATACGAACGAGCAGTACTTC
13,TRBV7-9,TRBJ2-1,many,.,CASRYRAGGEQFF,TGTGCCAGCAGATACAGGGCTGGGGGGGAGCAGTTCTTC
14,TRBV6-1,TRBJ2-1,few,.,CASRGASAYNEQFF,TGTGCCAGCAGAGGGGCGTCCGCATACAATGAGCAGTTCTTC
12,TRBV20-1,TRBJ2-7,many,.,CSAPAGSYEQYF,TGCAGTGCACCCGCTGGCTCCTACGAGCAGTACTTC
11,TRBV29-1,TRBJ1-2,.,.,CSVVAGYGYTF,TGCAGCGTTGTGGCAGGCTATGGCTACACCTTC
13,TRBV29-1,TRBJ2-7,.,TRBD1,CSVATETGGEQYF,TGCAGCGTTGCTACCGAAACAGGGGGAGAGCAGTACTTC
11,TRBV10-2,TRBJ2-1,few,.,CASSEVLEQFF,TGCGCCAGCAGTGAGGTTCTTGAGCAGTTCTTC
15,TRBV12-3/TRBV12-4,TRBJ2-7,.,TRBD1,CASSKTGTGTYEQYF,TGTGCCAGCAGTAAAACCGGGACAGGGACCTACGAGCAGTACTTC
14,TRBV20-1,TRBJ2-7,.,.,CSAGRLSLTYEQYF,TGCAGTGCTGGCCGATTATCCCTTACCTACGAGCAGTACTTC
15,TRBV30,TRBJ2-5,many,TRBD2,CAWTKQRDPLETQYF,TGTGCCTGGACTAAGCAGCGGGACCCTCTTGAGACCCAGTACTTC
14,TRBV27,TRBJ1-2,.,.,CASSLRADNYGYTF,TGTGCCAGCAGTTTAAGGGCCGACAACTATGGCTACACCTTC
17,TRBV2,TRBJ2-7,many,TRBD2,CASSAGGSGRIAYEQYF,TGTGCCAGCAGTGCCGGGGGGAGCGGGAGGATCGCCTACGAGCAGTACTTC
18,TRBV6-2/TRBV6-3,TRBJ2-3,few,TRBD1,CASTNSIRGPLRTDTQYF,TGTGCCAGCACGAATTCTATCAGGGGGCCCCTCCGCACAGATACGCAGTATTTT
13,TRBV28,TRBJ1-1,.,.,CASSDTLNTEAFF,TGTGCCAGCAGTGACACTTTGAACACTGAAGCTTTCTTT
15,TRBV12-3/TRBV12-4,TRBJ1-1,many,.,CASSSLSEVGTEAFF,TGTGCCAGCAGCTCCCTCAGCGAAGTCGGAACTGAAGCTTTCTTT
15,TRBV18,TRBJ1-4,.,.,CASSAARVTDEKLFF,TGTGCCAGCTCAGCCGCGAGAGTAACTGATGAAAAACTGTTTTTT
13,TRBV7-2,TRBJ2-7,many,.,CASSPSFSGEQYF,TGTGCCAGCAGCCCTAGCTTCTCTGGCGAGCAGTACTTC
15,TRBV3-1,TRBJ2-5,many,.,CASSQDLVQPGAQYF,TGTGCCAGCAGCCAAGATTTGGTCCAACCGGGGGCCCAGTACTTC
15,TRBV20-1,TRBJ1-5,few,.,CSAREGTGSNQPQHF,TGCAGTGCGAGAGAGGGGACGGGGAGCAATCAGCCCCAGCATTTT